One and the same sample provided the 14 T cell receptor beta chains below, sequenced in a study of cytomegalovirus exposure and HLA in healthy donors. The PCR had 60 Vbeta and 13 Jbeta primers. Repertoires were generated with immunoSEQ multiplex PCR, while TCRdb's copy carries only in-frame clones and drops some. The table shows roughly 98,000 clones, with 65% to 80% occurring only once. Sequenced input: PBMCs. All receptors come from an older woman in good health and CMV-seropositive.

The V and J genes are TRBV5-1 and TRBJ2-3; unclear D gene. Per the germline V gene, CDR1 is SGHRS and CDR2 is YFSETQ. V was pared by 4 bases and J by 3 bases, with 9 bases between. The CDR3 length is 13 residues. For the CDR3, the DNA is TGCGCCAGCAGCGAGGTGCGAACAGATACGCAGTATTTT. Protein: CASSEVRTDTQYF.

The CDR3 is CSVQTGVGTGELFF. CDR3 DNA: TGCAGCGTCCAAACGGGAGTTGGCACCGGGGAGCTGTTTTTT. The chain couples TRBV29-1 to TRBJ2-2; a weak D match, TRBD2 (6 bases). Deletions cut 6 bases from V and 4 bases from J, with 15 bases between. The CDR3 runs 14 residues. The germline V gene has CDR1 SQVTM and CDR2 ANQGSEA.

CDR3 bases: TGTGCCTGGAAAGGAAGGGGATGGAATGAAAAACTGTTTTTT. Translation gives CAWKGRGWNEKLFF. The genes are TRBV30 and TRBJ1-4, with D maybe TRBD1 (5 bases). Trimming removed 4 bases from V and 5 bases from J, with 14 bases in between. The CDR3 sequence is 14 residues long. Germline V gives CDR1 GTSNPN, CDR2 SVGIG (reference sequence).

This chain links TRBV2 with TRBJ1-5; weak D call: TRBD1 (6 bases). Trimming removed 6 bases at V and 0 bases at J, with 12 bases between. Germline V lookup: CDR1 SNHLY, CDR2 FYNNEI. This CDR3 contains 15 residues. CDR3 nucleotide sequence: TGTGCCAGCAGGAGCAGGGGTTATAGCAATCAGCCCCAGCATTTT. Translated, it gives CASRSRGYSNQPQHF.

V is TRBV7-6 and J is TRBJ1-1; 7 bases match TRBD1. The CDR3 runs to 15 residues. The germline V gene has CDR1 SGHVS and CDR2 FNYEAQ. V lost 5 bases, J lost 1 base, and 7 bases stayed unmatched. CDR3 DNA: TGTGCCAGCAGCCCTGTTGGGACAGCGAACACTGAAGCTTTCTTT. It specifies CASSPVGTANTEAFF.

This clone was seen only once. The chain is built from TRBV11-2 and TRBJ2-3; D possibly corresponds to TRBD2 (6 bases). The CDR3 is made up of 15 amino acids. Germline CDR1 and CDR2: SGHAT and FQNNGV. The V and J ends lost 6 bases and 1 base respectively, with 14 bases between them. CDR3 amino acids: CASRMASVRTDTQYF. CDR3 bases: TGTGCCAGCAGAATGGCTAGCGTCCGCACAGATACGCAGTATTTT.

J is TRBJ1-3 and V is TRBV2; D possibly corresponds to TRBD1 (5 bases). Germline CDR1 is SNHLY and CDR2 is FYNNEI. V lost 1 base and J lost 5, with 9 bases in between. The CDR3 runs to 14 residues. In DNA form, the CDR3 reads TGTGCCAGCAGTGAAGGGGGCCGGCGAAACACCATATATTTT. Protein product: CASSEGGRRNTIYF. Supplemented by reference TRBV2 and TRBJ1-3, the full variable domain reads EPEVTQTPSHQVTQMGQEVILRCVPISNHLYFYWYRQILGQKVEFLVSFYNNEISEKSEIFDDQFSVERPDGSNFTLKIRSTKLEDSAMYFCASSEGGRRNTIYFGEGSWLTVV.

This chain uses TRBV27 with TRBJ2-1; D is ambiguous. The CDR3 length is 15 residues. V gave up 2 bases and J gave up 0 bases, with 8 bases separating them. Per the germline V gene, CDR1 is MNHEY and CDR2 is SMNVEV (reference sequence). In DNA, the CDR3 is TGTGCCAGCAGTTTAAGGTGGAGCTCCTACAATGAGCAGTTCTTC. It codes for CASSLRWSSYNEQFF.

This chain connects TRBV13 to TRBJ1-6; 8 bases are shared with TRBD1. V was pared by 5 bases and J by 7 bases, with 10 bases of the junction left unmatched. The CDR3 is 16 amino acids. Germline CDR1 reads PRHDT; CDR2 reads FYEKMQ (reference sequence). CDR3 loop: CASSTAAGGGNSPLHF. The CDR3 DNA is TGTGCCAGCAGCACCGCGGCAGGGGGCGGAAATTCACCCCTCCACTTT.

The J gene is TRBJ2-6, the V gene TRBV10-2; the D gene is possibly TRBD1 (6 bases). The CDR3 contains 16 residues. Looked up from germline, CDR1 is WSHSY and CDR2 is SAAADI. V was shortened by 6 bases and J by 0 bases, with 12 bases between the two germline ends. The CDR3 DNA sequence: TGCGCCAGCAGGGGGTCAGGGGACTCTGGGGCCAACGTCCTGACTTTC. It translates to CASRGSGDSGANVLTF.

This chain links TRBV13 with TRBJ1-4, with 9 bases lining up with TRBD1. The CDR3 covers 15 residues. With V trimmed by 3 bases and J by 7 bases, 6 bases remained unmatched. Germline V gene lookup returns CDR1 PRHDT and CDR2 FYEKMQ (reference sequence). Here the CDR3 reads CASSLGDREGEKLFF. The CDR3 DNA reads as TGTGCCAGCAGCTTGGGGGACAGGGAAGGTGAAAAACTGTTTTTT. Together with reference TRBV13 and TRBJ1-4, the CDR3 gives the full variable domain: AAGVIQSPRHLIKEKRETATLKCYPIPRHDTVYWYQQGPGQDPQFLISFYEKMQSDKGSIPDRFSAQQFSDYHSELNMSSLELGDSALYFCASSLGDREGEKLFFGSGTQLSVL.

This sequence joins TRBV28 and TRBJ2-5, with 7 bases fitting TRBD1. The J call is in doubt because the DNA end fits TRBJ2-7 better. Per the germline V gene, CDR1 is MDHEN and CDR2 is SYDVKM. This CDR3 region has 14 residues. The CDR3 DNA is TGTGCCAGCAGACACCGACAGGGATTCTACGAGCAGTACTTC. It specifies CASRHRQGFYEQYF.

This clone was counted only a few times. The rearrangement links TRBV5-1 to TRBJ2-6, with D possibly TRBD2 on 7 matching bases. This CDR3 contains 16 residues. Trimming shortened V by 7 bases and J by 2 bases, and 16 bases separated the two germline ends. Germline loops: CDR1 SGHRS, CDR2 YFSETQ. The chain's CDR3 is CASAPGGGAGANVLTF. For the CDR3, the DNA is TGCGCCAGCGCCCCCGGCGGGGGCGCTGGGGCCAACGTCCTGACTTTC.

The rearrangement links TRBV7-9 to TRBJ1-5; TRBD1 aligns across 10 bases. The CDR3 is 15 residues long. Germline V gene lookup returns CDR1 SEHNR and CDR2 FQNEAQ (reference sequence). After removal of 5 bases from V and 5 bases from J, the junction contained 6 bases not matched to a gene. The CDR3 loop reads CASSLGTGVDQPQHF. The CDR3 DNA is TGTGCCAGCAGCCTCGGGACAGGGGTCGATCAGCCCCAGCATTTT.